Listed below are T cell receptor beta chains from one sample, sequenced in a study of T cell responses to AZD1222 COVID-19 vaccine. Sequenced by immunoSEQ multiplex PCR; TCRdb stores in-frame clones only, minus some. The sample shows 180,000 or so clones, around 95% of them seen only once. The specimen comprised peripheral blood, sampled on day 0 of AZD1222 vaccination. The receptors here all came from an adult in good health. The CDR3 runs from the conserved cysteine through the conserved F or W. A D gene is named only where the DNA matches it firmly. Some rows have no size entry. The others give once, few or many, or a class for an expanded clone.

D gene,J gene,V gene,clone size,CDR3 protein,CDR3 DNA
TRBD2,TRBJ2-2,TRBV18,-,CASSPFSLAGNTGELFF,TGTGCCAGCTCACCATTCTCACTAGCGGGAAACACCGGGGAGCTGTTTTTT
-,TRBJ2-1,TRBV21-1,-,CASSKVLAGEGALENNEQFF,TGTGCCAGCAGCAAAGTTCTAGCGGGAGAGGGGGCCTTGGAGAACAATGAGCAGTTCTTC
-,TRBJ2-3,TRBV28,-,CASSSLLAGSTDTQYF,TGTGCCAGCAGTTCCCTTCTGGCCGGTAGCACAGATACGCAGTATTTT
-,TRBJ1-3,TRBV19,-,CASSIQSAAGNTIYF,TGTGCCAGTAGTATCCAAAGCGCTGCTGGAAACACCATATATTTT
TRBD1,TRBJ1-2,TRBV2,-,CASRNDRGQGYGYTF,TGTGCCAGCAGGAACGACAGGGGACAAGGGTATGGCTACACCTTC
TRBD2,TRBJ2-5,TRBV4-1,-,CASSPYRGAGGRETQYF,TGCGCCAGCAGCCCCTACCGGGGGGCGGGAGGGAGAGAGACCCAGTACTTC
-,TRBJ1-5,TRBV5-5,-,CASSLVGGDQPQHF,TGTGCCAGCAGCTTGGTTGGAGGGGATCAGCCCCAGCATTTT
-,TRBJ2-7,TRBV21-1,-,CASSKARLRQGTVEQYF,TGTGCCAGCAGCAAAGCGAGGCTTAGACAGGGAACGGTCGAGCAGTACTTC
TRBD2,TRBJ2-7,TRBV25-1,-,CASSEAGGPYEQYF,TGTGCCAGCAGTGAAGCGGGAGGGCCCTACGAGCAGTACTTC
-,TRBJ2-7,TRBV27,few,CASSPHRVAYEQYF,TGTGCCAGCAGTCCTCACAGGGTCGCCTACGAGCAGTACTTC
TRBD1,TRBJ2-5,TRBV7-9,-,CASSYRTGGGETQYF,TGTGCCAGCAGCTACCGGACAGGGGGAGGAGAGACCCAGTACTTC
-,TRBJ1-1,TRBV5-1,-,CASSRGGNTEAFF,TGCGCCAGCAGCCGGGGGGGCAACACTGAAGCTTTCTTT
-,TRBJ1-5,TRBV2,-,CASSLQLGNQPQHF,TGTGCCAGCAGTTTACAGTTGGGCAATCAGCCCCAGCATTTT
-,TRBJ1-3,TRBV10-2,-,CASKGGRGSGNTIYF,TGCGCCAGCAAAGGGGGAAGGGGCTCTGGAAACACCATATATTTT
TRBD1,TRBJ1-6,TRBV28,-,CASSPRGQAPLTPLHF,TGTGCCAGCAGCCCACGAGGACAGGCGCCTCTTACACCCCTCCACTTT
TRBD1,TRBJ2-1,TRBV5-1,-,CASSRDTGGKFF,TGCGCCAGCAGCCGTGATACAGGGGGAAAGTTCTTC
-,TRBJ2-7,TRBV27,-,CASSLGGAEQYF,TGTGCCAGCAGTTTAGGAGGGGCCGAGCAGTACTTC
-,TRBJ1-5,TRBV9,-,CASSVGSNQPQHF,TGTGCCAGCAGCGTAGGAAGCAATCAGCCCCAGCATTTT
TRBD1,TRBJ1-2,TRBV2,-,CASSGTGSGYTF,TGTGCCAGCAGTGGGACAGGGAGCGGCTACACCTTC
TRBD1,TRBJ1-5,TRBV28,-,CASSATGGARQPQHF,TGTGCCAGCTCTGCAACAGGGGGCGCGCGACAGCCCCAGCATTTT
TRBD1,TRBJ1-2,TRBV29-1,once,CSVVRTGYGYTF,TGCAGCGTTGTTAGGACAGGCTATGGCTACACCTTC
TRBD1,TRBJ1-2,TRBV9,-,CASSAAGTDTYGYTF,TGTGCCAGCAGCGCCGCCGGGACAGACACCTATGGCTACACCTTC
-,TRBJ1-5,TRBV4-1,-,CASSQDRLGRLFNQPQHF,TGCGCCAGCAGCCAAGATAGACTAGGACGGCTGTTTAATCAGCCCCAGCATTTT
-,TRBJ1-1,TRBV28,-,CASSHAGGGADTEAFF,TGTGCCAGCAGCCACGCCGGGGGGGGCGCTGACACTGAAGCTTTCTTT
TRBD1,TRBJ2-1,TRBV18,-,CASSPPDRGNEQFF,TGTGCCAGCTCACCACCGGACAGGGGGAATGAGCAGTTCTTC
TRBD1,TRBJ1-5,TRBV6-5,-,CASRGSTSNQPQHF,TGTGCCTCCAGGGGGTCCACTAGCAATCAGCCCCAGCATTTT
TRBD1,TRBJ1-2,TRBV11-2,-,CASSLTGQGLSTF,TGTGCCAGCAGCCTCACCGGACAGGGTTTGAGTACCTTC
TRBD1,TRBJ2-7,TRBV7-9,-,CASRPMGQGHYEQYF,TGTGCCAGCCGGCCGATGGGACAGGGCCACTACGAGCAGTACTTC
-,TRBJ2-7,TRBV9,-,CASSGGASDEQYF,TGTGCCAGCAGCGGGGGGGCTAGCGACGAGCAGTACTTC
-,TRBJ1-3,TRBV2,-,CASSVGGNTIYF,TGTGCCAGTTCTGTCGGGGGAAACACCATATATTTT
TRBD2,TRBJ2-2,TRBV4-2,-,CASSQEGWGGSSTGELFF,TGTGCCAGCAGCCAAGAAGGATGGGGCGGGAGTAGTACCGGGGAGCTGTTTTTT
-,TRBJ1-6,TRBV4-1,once,CASSQDGSALHF,TGCGCCAGCAGCCAAGACGGGTCAGCCCTCCACTTT
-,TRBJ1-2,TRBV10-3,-,CAISSGGSSYTF,TGTGCCATCAGTTCCGGGGGCTCGAGCTACACCTTC
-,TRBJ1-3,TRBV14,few,CASSPLVSGNTIYF,TGTGCCAGCAGCCCGTTGGTCTCTGGAAACACCATATATTTT
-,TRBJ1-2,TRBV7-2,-,CASSSNREGGYTF,TGTGCCAGCAGCTCGAACAGGGAGGGGGGCTACACCTTC
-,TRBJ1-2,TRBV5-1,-,CASSWDGGYGYTF,TGCGCCAGCAGCTGGGACGGAGGCTATGGCTACACCTTC
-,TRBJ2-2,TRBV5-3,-,CARSLDTTARELFF,TGTGCCAGAAGCTTGGACACGACGGCCAGGGAGCTGTTTTTT
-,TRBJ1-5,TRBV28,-,CASSLGGPKGNQPQHF,TGTGCCAGCAGTTTAGGGGGTCCCAAGGGCAATCAGCCCCAGCATTTT
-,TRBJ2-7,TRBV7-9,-,CASSPIGLGDGYEQYF,TGTGCCAGCAGCCCGATTGGCCTTGGCGACGGTTACGAGCAGTACTTC
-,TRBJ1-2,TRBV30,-,CAWSPSEGLGYTF,TGTGCCTGGAGCCCCTCCGAGGGGCTCGGCTACACCTTC
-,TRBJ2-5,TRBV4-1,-,CASSVHPGGYETQYF,TGCGCCAGCAGCGTCCACCCTGGGGGATACGAGACCCAGTACTTC
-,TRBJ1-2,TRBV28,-,CASRPHAGSSMGYTF,TGTGCCAGCCGCCCGCACGCAGGGTCCTCTATGGGCTACACCTTC